This T cell receptor (delta chain) was captured in a study of Vδ1+ human thymocytes. Sequences come from RNA converted to cDNA by reverse transcription. CDR3 amplicons came from multiplex PCR with pooled V-gene forward and constant-region reverse primers. TCRdb redid clone calling on the multiplex PCR reads using CATT. This table has over 65,000 delta-chain clones, about 35% appearing once. Germline V CDR1 and CDR2: TSWWSYY, QGS. There are 16 residues in the CDR3. V was trimmed by 2 bases and J by 4 bases, leaving 17 bases between them. Whole-study findings and limits: Highly polyclonal TRG and TRD repertoires with Gaussian CDR3 length distributions appeared in thymus. Roughly 22% of thymic delta-chain sequences were Vdelta2, with few Vdelta3, unlike blood Vdelta1+ controls.

As for this clone: Its antigen is unidentified.

This clonotype was sampled from a boy under three years old who had congenital heart surgery. The material sequenced was Vdelta1+ gamma-delta thymocytes from the thymus. Described subset: FACS-sorted CD3+ TCRalphabeta- TCRVdelta1+ TCRVdelta2- thymocytes. The chain couples TRDV1 to TRDJ1; D unclear. Here the CDR3 DNA reads TGTGCTCTTGGGGAAGGATGGAAACAGGGGCACGATAAACTCATCTTT. Residues: CALGEGWKQGHDKLIF.